This T cell receptor beta chain was observed in a study of blood T cell repertoires in COVID-19. Whole-study context: The origin of the acute and convalescent COVID-19 samples was the United States, Italy and Spain.

Residents of approximately 25 US areas, aged roughly 18 to 89 years, made up the participants. Participants had their cohort set by participant-reported clinical history. Produced via immunoSEQ multiplex PCR; TCRdb's table is partial and in-frame only. The sample yields approximately 150,000 clones, around four fifths seen once. The germline gives CDR1 LNHDA, CDR2 SQIVND (reference sequence). The CDR3 extends over 17 amino acids. The junction had 7 bases not matched to a gene; V was cut back by 5 bases and J by 0 bases. The sequence derives from an older man who had been exposed to COVID-19. The chain combines TRBV19 with TRBJ2-6; 7 nucleotides align to TRBD2. Specimen: PBMCs or T cells enriched from blood (not recorded which). In DNA, the CDR3 is TGTGCCAGTAGTTCTTCCGGGACTAACTCTGGGGCCAACGTCCTGACTTTC. It yields the protein CASSSSGTNSGANVLTF.